This entry describes one T cell receptor beta chain. TCRdb itself ran the 5' RACE reads through MiXCR, one entry per CDR3 protein. The sample has 70,000 or so distinct CDR3 sequences; roughly an eighth are singletons. This specimen belongs to a study of early T cells in non-severe SARS-CoV-2 infection. Trimming cost V 1 base and J 0 bases, with 16 bases left between them. CDR3 length equals 18 residues. Germline CDR1 and CDR2: SGHVS and FNYEAQ. Input material: whole blood. The chain is built from TRBV7-6 and TRBJ1-3; no clear D. This receptor was taken from an adult who was a healthcare worker with PCR-confirmed SARS-CoV-2 infection or an uninfected control (not recorded which). CDR3 DNA sequence: TGTGCCAGCAGCTTAGATGGGCCAGGCCCGAGCTCTGGAAACACCATATATTTT. As protein: CASSLDGPGPSSGNTIYF.